This is a list of T cell receptor beta chains from one sample in a study of blood T cell repertoires in COVID-19. Sequencing was performed with immunoSEQ multiplex PCR; in TCRdb, only in-frame clones are kept and a portion is missing. The data contain under 150,000 clones, about 84% of them singletons. The sequenced sample consisted of peripheral blood. The receptors shown here come from a man aged 50-59 years with acute or convalescent COVID-19. Both conserved end residues are part of each CDR3. The D gene is left open where the match is weak. The size of a clone is reported for some rows only, either as once, few or many, or as a class for expanded clones.

CASGPRGDNQETQYF,TGTGCTAGTGGTCCACGTGGGGACAACCAAGAGACCCAGTACTTC,NA,TRBV12-5,TRBJ2-5,NA
CSASTGMYGYGYTF,TGCAGTGCTAGTACAGGGATGTATGGCTATGGCTACACCTTC,NA,TRBV20-1,TRBJ1-2,NA
CASSLWTPMNTEAFF,TGTGCCAGCAGCTTATGGACACCCATGAACACTGAAGCTTTCTTT,NA,TRBV5-4,TRBJ1-1,NA
CASSYRASGNTIYF,TGTGCCAGCAGTTACAGGGCCTCTGGAAACACCATATATTTT,NA,TRBV28,TRBJ1-3,NA
CASSTGLSRGQPQHF,TGTGCCAGTAGTACGGGCCTCTCAAGGGGCCAGCCCCAGCATTTT,NA,TRBV19,TRBJ1-5,few
CASSPGGKSNQPQHF,TGCGCCAGCAGCCCTGGGGGGAAAAGCAATCAGCCCCAGCATTTT,NA,TRBV5-1,TRBJ1-5,NA
CASSPSGGGGYSNQPQHF,TGTGCCAGCAGCCCCTCCGGGGGAGGCGGCTATAGCAATCAGCCCCAGCATTTT,NA,TRBV5-5,TRBJ1-5,NA
CASSDRGSGANVLTF,TGTGCCAGCAGTGACAGGGGGTCGGGGGCCAACGTCCTGACTTTC,TRBD1,TRBV2,TRBJ2-6,few
CASSLVGGIEAFF,TGCGCCAGCAGCTTGGTGGGGGGAATTGAAGCTTTCTTT,NA,TRBV5-1,TRBJ1-1,NA
CASSDDPNSGGDSTDTQYF,TGTGCCAGCAGCGACGACCCGAATAGCGGGGGGGACAGCACAGATACGCAGTATTTT,TRBD2,TRBV9,TRBJ2-3,NA
CASSLAGGTTGELFF,TGTGCCAGCAGCTTGGCGGGGGGGACCACCGGGGAGCTGTTTTTT,TRBD2,TRBV11-3,TRBJ2-2,NA
CASSTWTGKVEPQHF,TGTGCCAGCAGCACTTGGACAGGGAAGGTGGAGCCCCAGCATTTT,TRBD1,TRBV5-6,TRBJ1-5,NA
CASSIPGFNYGYTF,TGTGCCAGTAGTATACCGGGGTTCAACTATGGCTACACCTTC,NA,TRBV19,TRBJ1-2,once
CASSLGENTIYF,TGTGCCAGCAGTTTAGGGGAGAACACCATATATTTT,NA,TRBV12-3/TRBV12-4,TRBJ1-3,NA
CASRSTWDRERNTIYF,TGCGCCAGCCGGTCGACCTGGGACAGGGAAAGAAACACCATATATTTT,TRBD1,TRBV5-1,TRBJ1-3,once
CASSLTRDTDTQYF,TGTGCCAGCAGCCTGACCCGGGACACAGATACGCAGTATTTT,NA,TRBV7-3,TRBJ2-3,NA
CASSMTGGMGTEAFF,TGTGCCAGTAGTATGACAGGGGGCATGGGCACTGAAGCTTTCTTT,TRBD1,TRBV19,TRBJ1-1,NA
CASSPQGANQPQHF,TGTGCCAGCAGTCCCCAGGGGGCAAATCAGCCCCAGCATTTT,TRBD1,TRBV28,TRBJ1-5,NA
CAISQDTQYQPQHF,TGTGCCATCAGCCAGGACACCCAATATCAGCCCCAGCATTTT,NA,TRBV10-3,TRBJ1-5,once
CASSFSGEIGQPQHF,TGTGCCAGCAGCTTTTCAGGGGAGATCGGTCAGCCCCAGCATTTT,NA,TRBV5-5,TRBJ1-5,NA
CASSGGDAEKLFF,TGTGCCAGCAGCGGGGGGGATGCTGAAAAACTGTTTTTT,NA,TRBV9,TRBJ1-4,NA
CASSWAGIAGVINEQFF,TGTGCCAGCAGCTGGGCGGGGATAGCGGGGGTAATAAATGAGCAGTTCTTC,TRBD2,TRBV7-6,TRBJ2-1,NA
CASSLRSGQPQHF,TGTGCCAGCAGTTTAAGATCAGGTCAGCCCCAGCATTTT,NA,TRBV28,TRBJ1-5,NA
CAWSPAGNSPLHF,TGTGCCTGGAGCCCAGCAGGAAATTCACCCCTCCACTTT,NA,TRBV30,TRBJ1-6,NA
CASSPQGGGPGANVLTF,TGTGCCAGCAGCCCCCAAGGGGGGGGCCCTGGGGCCAACGTCCTGACTTTC,NA,TRBV7-3,TRBJ2-6,NA
CASSPKGAGGLSYEQYF,TGTGCCAGCAGCCCTAAAGGAGCGGGGGGACTATCCTACGAGCAGTACTTC,TRBD2,TRBV27,TRBJ2-7,NA
CASKGTDNKVGELFF,TGTGCCAGCAAGGGGACAGATAACAAGGTCGGGGAGCTGTTTTTT,TRBD1,TRBV25-1,TRBJ2-2,NA
CAISEGHSPGNTIYF,TGTGCCATCAGTGAAGGACATTCCCCTGGAAACACCATATATTTT,NA,TRBV10-3,TRBJ1-3,NA
CAVGGVYDRVTEAFF,TGTGCGGTGGGGGGGGTCTACGACAGAGTCACTGAAGCTTTCTTT,NA,TRBV19,TRBJ1-1,NA
CASSFRPGQQNTEAFF,TGCGCCAGCAGCTTCCGCCCGGGACAGCAAAACACTGAAGCTTTCTTT,TRBD1,TRBV5-1,TRBJ1-1,once
CASSPGQGAFGETQYF,TGTGCCAGCAGCCCCGGACAGGGGGCGTTTGGAGAGACCCAGTACTTC,TRBD1,TRBV7-3,TRBJ2-5,NA
CASSTGGVYSNQPQHF,TGTGCCAGCTCAACAGGGGGAGTGTATAGCAATCAGCCCCAGCATTTT,TRBD1,TRBV2,TRBJ1-5,NA
CASGTRLAPDTQYF,TGTGCCAGCGGAACCAGGCTAGCTCCAGATACGCAGTATTTT,NA,TRBV6-5,TRBJ2-3,once
CASSYSTGFTDTQYF,TGTGCCAGCAGTTACTCGACGGGGTTCACAGATACGCAGTATTTT,NA,TRBV6-5,TRBJ2-3,NA
CASSFTGQSNQPQHF,TGTGCCAGCAGTTTTACGGGACAGAGCAATCAGCCCCAGCATTTT,TRBD1,TRBV28,TRBJ1-5,NA
CASSPGLADLYEQYF,TGCGCCAGCAGCCCCGGACTAGCGGACTTATACGAGCAGTACTTC,TRBD2,TRBV5-1,TRBJ2-7,NA
CASSQGPTGSYGYTF,TGTGCCAGCAGCCAAGGGCCCACAGGATCCTATGGCTACACCTTC,NA,TRBV3-1/TRBV3-2,TRBJ1-2,NA
CASSQGASYQPQHF,TGTGCCAGCAGCCAAGGGGCCAGCTATCAGCCCCAGCATTTT,NA,TRBV3-1/TRBV3-2,TRBJ1-5,NA
CASSVKARGMEGYTF,TGTGCCAGCAGCGTAAAGGCCAGGGGAATGGAGGGCTACACCTTC,NA,TRBV9,TRBJ1-2,NA
CASSLESTGRYNEQFF,TGTGCCAGCAGTTTGGAGAGTACAGGGAGATACAATGAGCAGTTCTTC,NA,TRBV27,TRBJ2-1,NA
CASREGFSLPEAFF,TGCGCCAGCAGGGAGGGGTTCTCCTTACCTGAAGCTTTCTTT,NA,TRBV5-1,TRBJ1-1,NA